The subject of this entry is one T cell receptor (beta chain). Its antigen is not known. This specimen comes from a study of lymphopenia after photon versus proton radiotherapy. Trimming took off 0 bases at V and 2 bases at J, with 7 bases between the two ends. This CDR3 spans 14 amino acids. Germline lookup yields CDR1 MNHNS and CDR2 SASEGT. The method was immunoSEQ multiplex PCR; TCRdb's version includes in-frame clones alone and lacks a portion of them. This repertoire shows approximately 170,000 clones, roughly nine tenths found once; its top ten account for around 4.7%. Study observations and caveats: Oligoclonal CD8+ Temra expansion after nadir drove photon patients' diversity drop. A bigger post-nadir fall in TCR diversity correlated inversely with survival time in deceased patients.

The chain recombines TRBV6-1 with TRBJ1-2; D remains ambiguous. This clonotype originated in a man aged 45-65 years with gastric cancer. The source material was peripheral blood, sampled from a patient treated with photon-based radiotherapy. The CDR3 region has the DNA TGTGCCAGCAGTGAAGCGACTCGAAACTATGGCTACACCTTC. It specifies CASSEATRNYGYTF.